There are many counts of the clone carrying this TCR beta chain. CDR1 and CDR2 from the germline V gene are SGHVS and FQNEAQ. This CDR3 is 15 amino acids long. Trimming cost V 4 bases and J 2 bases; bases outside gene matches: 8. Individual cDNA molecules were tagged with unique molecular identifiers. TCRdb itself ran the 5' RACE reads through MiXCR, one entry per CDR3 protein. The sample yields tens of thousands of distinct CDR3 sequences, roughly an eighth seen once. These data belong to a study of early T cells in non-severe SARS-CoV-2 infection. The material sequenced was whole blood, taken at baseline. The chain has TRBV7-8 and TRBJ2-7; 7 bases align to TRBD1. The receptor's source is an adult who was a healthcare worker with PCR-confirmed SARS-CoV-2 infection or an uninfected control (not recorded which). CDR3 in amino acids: CASSSNRDRTYEQYF. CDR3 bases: TGTGCCAGCAGCTCTAACCGGGACAGAACCTACGAGCAGTACTTC. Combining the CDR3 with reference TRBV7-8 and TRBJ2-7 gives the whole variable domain GAGVSQSPRYKVAKRGQDVALRCDPISGHVSLFWYQQALGQGPEFLTYFQNEAQLDKSGLPSDRFFAERPEGSVSTLKIQRTQQEDSAVYLCASSSNRDRTYEQYFGPGTRLTVT.